This T cell receptor beta chain was found in a study of T cell responses to AZD1222 COVID-19 vaccine. Some clones are missing from TCRdb's copy, which holds only in-frame ones; the method was immunoSEQ multiplex PCR. The table has about 180,000 clones, around nine tenths seen once; the top ten hold about 2.8%. This clone was seen just once. The ends were cut back, 0 bases at V and 0 bases at J, with 14 bases in the middle. CDR3 length: 17 amino acids. The germline gives CDR1 SGDLS, CDR2 YYNGEE. The V call is TRBV9, the J call TRBJ2-3; D is perhaps TRBD2 (6 bases). The clonotype comes from an adult in good health. Sequencing was performed on peripheral blood, taken on day 0 of AZD1222 vaccination. CDR3 loop: CASSVVGGRPSTDTQYF. In DNA, the CDR3 is TGTGCCAGCAGCGTAGTTGGGGGGAGGCCTAGCACAGATACGCAGTATTTT.